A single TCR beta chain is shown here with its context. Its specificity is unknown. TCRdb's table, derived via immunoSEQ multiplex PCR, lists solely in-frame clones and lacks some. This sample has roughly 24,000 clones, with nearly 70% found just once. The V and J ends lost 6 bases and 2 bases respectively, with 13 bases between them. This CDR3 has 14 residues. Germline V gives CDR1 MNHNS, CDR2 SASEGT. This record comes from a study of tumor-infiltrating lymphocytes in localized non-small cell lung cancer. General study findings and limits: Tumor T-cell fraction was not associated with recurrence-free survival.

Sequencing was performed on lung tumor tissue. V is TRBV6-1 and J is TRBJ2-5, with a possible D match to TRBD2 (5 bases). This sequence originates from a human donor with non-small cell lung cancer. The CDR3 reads CASSRTGVQETQYF. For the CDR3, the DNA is TGTGCCAGCAGCAGAACCGGGGTGCAAGAGACCCAGTACTTC.